This T cell receptor (beta chain) was retrieved from a study of blood T cell repertoires in COVID-19. Turning to the study itself: Both acute and convalescent COVID-19 samples were obtained from the United States, Italy and Spain. The analysed material was cDNA or gDNA that came from T cells, B-cell-depleted T cells, or PBMCs.

Per the study methods: Estimates of nucleated cell counts were drawn from the amplification of reference gene primers. Generated by immunoSEQ multiplex PCR, the TCRdb table keeps only in-frame clones and is missing some. D and trimming come from the DNA, and the V and J calls and clone size come from that table. Among under 55,000 clones, 70% to 80% were seen once, and the ten largest hold approximately 5%. Cohort placement rested on clinical history that participants reported themselves. V lost 6 bases to trimming and J lost 7 bases, with 13 bases between them. CDR1 MNHEY and CDR2 SVGAGI come from the germline V gene. The CDR3 is 14 residues long.

Sequencing was performed on PBMCs or T cells enriched from blood (not recorded which). This chain uses TRBV6-5 with TRBJ1-6; tentative D call: TRBD1 (6 bases). The receptor was derived from a woman aged 45-65 years with acute COVID-19. CDR3: CASSKRTENSPLHF. The CDR3 region has the DNA TGTGCCAGCAGCAAGCGGACAGAGAATTCACCCCTCCACTTT.